One and the same sample provided the 17 T cell receptor beta chains below, sequenced in a study of cytotoxic CD8 clonotypes in ibrutinib-treated CLL. Produced via immunoSEQ multiplex PCR; TCRdb's table is partial and in-frame only. The top ten hold over 10% of the sample, which has more than 150,000 clones, about 72% seen once. The sample was PBMCs, taken after 24 months of ibrutinib treatment. These receptors were taken from a human donor with chronic lymphocytic leukemia.

In this sample, this clone turned up a few times. The chain has TRBV18 and TRBJ2-2; D ambiguous. Germline V CDR1 and CDR2: KGHSH, LQKENI. This CDR3 spans 13 amino acids. The V end lost 3 bases, the J end lost 8 bases, and 10 bases lay between the germline ends. The CDR3 reads CASSPSGKGELFF. The CDR3 DNA sequence: TGTGCCAGCTCACCGAGTGGGAAGGGGGAGCTGTTTTTT. Filled out from reference TRBV18 and TRBJ2-2, the complete variable domain reads NAGVMQNPRHLVRRRGQEARLRCSPMKGHSHVYWYRQLPEEGLKFMVYLQKENIIDESGMPKERFSAEFPKEGPSILRIQQVVRGDSAAYFCASSPSGKGELFFGEGSRLTVL.

The chain joins TRBV2 to TRBJ2-7; 7 bases are shared with TRBD1. The CDR3 loop spans 14 amino acids. After removal of 5 bases from V and 1 base from J, the junction contained 5 bases not matched to a gene. CDR1 and CDR2 from the germline V gene are SNHLY and FYNNEI. In nucleotides, the CDR3 is TGTGCCAGCAGTTTACAGGGGTTGTCCTACGAGCAGTACTTC. It translates to CASSLQGLSYEQYF.

This clone was observed once. The V and J genes are TRBV7-6 and TRBJ2-1; TRBD2 agrees at 11 bases. In germline, CDR1 is SGHVS, CDR2 FNYEAQ. There are 16 residues in the CDR3. Losses at the gene ends were 5 bases for V and 6 bases for J; bases not matched to a gene: 9. The CDR3 DNA follows: TGTGCCAGCAGCCACGGGGTAGCGGGAGGGAGCAATGAGCAGTTCTTC. It encodes CASSHGVAGGSNEQFF.

The chain joins TRBV4-3 to TRBJ2-7; D is unclear. Trimming stripped 0 bases from V and 4 bases from J, with 19 bases between. The germline V gene has CDR1 LGHNA and CDR2 YSLEER. CDR3 length: 17 amino acids. DNA for the CDR3: TGCGCCAGCAGCCAAGATGGGTTCCATCAAGGGTTGTACGAGCAGTACTTC. Translation: CASSQDGFHQGLYEQYF.

The J gene is TRBJ1-4, the V gene TRBV2; D might be TRBD1 (6 bases). V was clipped by 2 bases and J by 5 bases, with 15 bases between them. The CDR3 spans 16 residues. CDR1 and CDR2 (germline): SNHLY, FYNNEI. CDR3: CASSEYAGGANEKLFF. CDR3 bases: TGTGCCAGCAGTGAATATGCGGGGGGCGCGAATGAAAAACTGTTTTTT.

The chain recombines TRBV11-3 with TRBJ2-1; unclear D gene. Per the germline V gene, CDR1 is SGHNT and CDR2 is YENEEA. Trimming took off 5 bases at V and 4 bases at J, with 6 bases between the two ends. The CDR3 runs 12 residues. Written as DNA, the CDR3 is TGTGCCAGCAGCCGAGGTTACAATGAGCAGTTCTTC. Translating it yields CASSRGYNEQFF. Drawing the rest from reference TRBV11-3 and TRBJ2-1, the complete variable domain is EAGVVQSPRYKIIEKKQPVAFWCNPISGHNTLYWYLQNLGQGPELLIRYENEEAVDDSQLPKDRFSAERLKGVDSTLKIQPAELGDSAVYLCASSRGYNEQFFGPGTRLTVL.

This sequence joins TRBV5-1 and TRBJ1-1, with unresolved D. From germline, CDR1 is SGHRS and CDR2 YFSETQ. Trimming took off 0 bases at V and 1 base at J, with 4 bases between the two ends. The length of the CDR3 is 13 residues. The CDR3 region is CASSLGANTEAFF. The CDR3 region has the DNA TGCGCCAGCAGCTTGGGGGCGAACACTGAAGCTTTCTTT.

The V gene is TRBV7-7, the J gene TRBJ2-5, with 8 bases fitting TRBD2. This CDR3 has 15 residues. The germline CDR1 and CDR2 sequences are SSHAT and FNYEAQ (reference sequence). Trimming at V came to 5 bases and at J to 5 bases, leaving 10 bases not matched to a gene. The CDR3 nucleotides read TGTGCCAGCAGCCCAAGCGGGAGTGTACGGGAGACCCAGTACTTC. It is translated as CASSPSGSVRETQYF.

The gene calls are TRBV7-3 and TRBJ2-7, with D tentatively TRBD2 (5 bases). V lost 5 bases and J lost 0, with 14 bases in between. The CDR3 is 15 amino acids. CDR1 and CDR2 (germline): SGHTA, FQGTGA. CDR3 protein: CASSRGGGPSYEQYF. In nucleotides, the CDR3 is TGTGCCAGCAGCCGGGGTGGCGGGCCCTCCTACGAGCAGTACTTC. Variable domain in full (rest from reference TRBV7-3 and TRBJ2-7): GAGVSQTPSNKVTEKGKYVELRCDPISGHTALYWYRQSLGQGPEFLIYFQGTGAADDSGLPNDRFFAVRPEGSVSTLKIQRTERGDSAVYLCASSRGGGPSYEQYFGPGTRLTVT.

The chain's CDR3 is CASSPLPGRLDTGELFF. CDR3 nucleotide sequence: TGTGCCAGCAGCCCCCTGCCCGGGAGGCTGGACACCGGGGAGCTGTTTTTT. The chain has TRBV11-2 and TRBJ2-2; 7 positions match TRBD2. Germline CDR1 and CDR2: SGHAT and FQNNGV. The ends lost 5 bases at V and 3 bases at J; junction bases unmatched: 12. This CDR3 has 17 amino acids.

A few counts support this clone. The rearrangement links TRBV2 to TRBJ1-2; D may be TRBD1 (6 bases). Trimming took 8 bases from V and 2 from J, leaving 12 bases between them. From germline, CDR1 is SNHLY and CDR2 FYNNEI. The CDR3 consists of 13 residues. CDR3 protein: CASFGGPNYGYTF. For the CDR3, the DNA is TGTGCCAGCTTCGGGGGGCCGAACTATGGCTACACCTTC.

This rearrangement joins TRBV4-1 to TRBJ2-7; TRBD2 matches 10 bases. With 0 bases clipped from V and 4 bases from J, the junction kept 6 bases outside the gene matches. The CDR3 length is 16 residues. Germline-derived CDR1 and CDR2 are MGHRA and YSYEKL. The CDR3 here is CASSQEILAGVYEQYF. CDR3 sequence (DNA): TGCGCCAGCAGCCAAGAAATCCTAGCGGGAGTGTACGAGCAGTACTTC.

The CDR3 DNA follows: TGTGCCAGCAACTTGGACAGCAGCCTGGCGGGTACGCAGTATTTT. It codes for CASNLDSSLAGTQYF. The V gene is TRBV2, the J gene TRBJ2-3, with D maybe TRBD1 (6 bases). The CDR3 runs to 15 residues. Germline V gene lookup returns CDR1 SNHLY and CDR2 FYNNEI. Between the trimmed V and J ends, which lost 7 bases and 8 bases, there was a span of 22 bases.

Only a few counts were recorded for this clone. V and J are TRBV2 and TRBJ1-5; weak D call: TRBD1 (6 bases). Per germline, CDR1 SNHLY and CDR2 FYNNEI. The CDR3 loop spans 12 amino acids. The V end was cut by 4 bases, the J end by 5 bases, with 6 bases between. CDR3 nucleotide sequence: TGTGCCAGCAGTGGACAGGATCAGCCCCAGCATTTT. The encoded protein is CASSGQDQPQHF.

The chain uses TRBV28 and TRBJ1-2; no definite D call. Trimming removed 2 bases at V and 11 bases at J, with 12 bases between. CDR1 and CDR2 (germline): MDHEN, SYDVKM. The CDR3 extends over 12 amino acids. CDR3 in amino acids: CASSLKGLRYTF. The CDR3 DNA reads TGTGCCAGCAGTTTAAAGGGTTTACGTTACACCTTC.

V and J are TRBV30 and TRBJ1-5; D not resolved. The CDR3 consists of 13 residues. V was clipped by 2 bases and J by 0 bases, with 5 bases between them. Per germline, CDR1 GTSNPN and CDR2 SVGIG (reference sequence). CDR3 bases: TGTGCCTGGAGTCAGGATAGCAATCAGCCCCAGCATTTT. This gives the protein CAWSQDSNQPQHF.

The J gene is TRBJ1-4, the V gene TRBV5-1; 8 bases align to TRBD1. In germline, CDR1 is SGHRS, CDR2 YFSETQ. The CDR3 has 14 residues. V was clipped by 4 bases and J by 6 bases; unmatched bases: 5. In DNA form, the CDR3 reads TGCGCCAGCAGCGTGGGGACAGGCTATGAAAAACTGTTTTTT. It encodes CASSVGTGYEKLFF.